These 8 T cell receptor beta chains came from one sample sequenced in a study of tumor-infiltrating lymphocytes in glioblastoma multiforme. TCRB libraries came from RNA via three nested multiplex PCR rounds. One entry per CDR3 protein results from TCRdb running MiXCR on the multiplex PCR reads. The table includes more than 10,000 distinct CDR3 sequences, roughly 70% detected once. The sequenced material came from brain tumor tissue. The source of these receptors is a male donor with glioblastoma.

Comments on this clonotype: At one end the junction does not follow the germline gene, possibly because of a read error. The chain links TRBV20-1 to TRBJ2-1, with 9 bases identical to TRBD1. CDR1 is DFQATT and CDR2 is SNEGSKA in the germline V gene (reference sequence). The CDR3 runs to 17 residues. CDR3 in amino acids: CSARGTGRASGYSEQFF. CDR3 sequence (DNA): TGCAGTGCCAGAGGGACAGGGCGGGCTAGCGGTTACAGTGAGCAGTTCTTC.

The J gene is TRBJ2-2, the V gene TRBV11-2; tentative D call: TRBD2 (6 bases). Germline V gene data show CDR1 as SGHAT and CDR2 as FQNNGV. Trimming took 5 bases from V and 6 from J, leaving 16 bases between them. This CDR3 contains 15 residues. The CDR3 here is CASSRGSSGAGELFF. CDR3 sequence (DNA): TGTGCCAGCAGCCGGGGGAGCTCAGGTGCCGGGGAGCTGTTTTTT.

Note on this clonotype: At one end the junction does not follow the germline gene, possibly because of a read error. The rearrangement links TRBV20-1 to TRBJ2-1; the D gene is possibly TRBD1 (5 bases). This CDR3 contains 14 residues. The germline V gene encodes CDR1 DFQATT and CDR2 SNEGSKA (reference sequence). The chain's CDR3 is CNARDEAGLYEPFF. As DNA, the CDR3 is TGCAATGCTAGAGATGAGGCAGGGCTGTATGAACCGTTCTTC.

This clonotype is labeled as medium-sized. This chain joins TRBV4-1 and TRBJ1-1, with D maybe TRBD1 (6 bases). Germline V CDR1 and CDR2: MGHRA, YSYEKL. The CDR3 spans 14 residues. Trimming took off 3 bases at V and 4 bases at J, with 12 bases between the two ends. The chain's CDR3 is CASSHHREGTEAFF. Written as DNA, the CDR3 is TGCGCCAGCAGCCACCACAGGGAGGGCACTGAAGCTTTCTTT.

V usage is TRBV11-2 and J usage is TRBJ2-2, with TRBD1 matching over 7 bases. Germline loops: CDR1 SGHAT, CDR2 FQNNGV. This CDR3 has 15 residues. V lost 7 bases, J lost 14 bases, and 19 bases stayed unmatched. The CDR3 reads CASNRRGLDTGDLFF. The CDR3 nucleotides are TGTGCCAGCAACAGAAGGGGGCTGGACACAGGAGACCTGTTTTTT.

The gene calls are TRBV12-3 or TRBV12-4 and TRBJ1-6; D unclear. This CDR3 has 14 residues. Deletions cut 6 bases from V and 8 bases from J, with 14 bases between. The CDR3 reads CASRRTGRDSPLHF. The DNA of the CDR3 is TGTGCCAGCAGAAGGACCGGCCGGGATTCACCCCTCCACTTT.

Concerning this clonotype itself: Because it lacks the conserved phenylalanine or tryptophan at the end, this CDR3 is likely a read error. The chain's CDR3 is CASSLGLAGDLVEQFS. CDR3 nucleotide sequence: TGTGCCAGCAGCTTAGGACTAGCGGGAGACCTCGTTGAGCAGTTCTCC. The chain couples TRBV7-9 to TRBJ2-1; the match to TRBD2 covers 12 bases. J lost 9 bases, V lost 1 base, and 7 bases had no gene match. There are 16 residues in the CDR3. Looked up from germline, CDR1 is SEHNR and CDR2 is FQNEAQ (reference sequence).

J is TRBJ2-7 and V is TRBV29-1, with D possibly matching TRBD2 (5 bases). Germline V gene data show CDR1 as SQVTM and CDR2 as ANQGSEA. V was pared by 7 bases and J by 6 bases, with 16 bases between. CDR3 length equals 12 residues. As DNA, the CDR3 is TGCAGCGGGGAGAAACCGGGGAGCGAGCAGTACTTC. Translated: CSGEKPGSEQYF.